Shown below are 19 T cell receptor beta chains from a single sample sequenced in a study of blood T cells in healthy people across ages (dated by TCRdb to 2014 to 2015). Receptor amplification or capture employed 5' RACE. The run used an Illumina HiSeq 2500. A second roughly 6 to 12 cycle PCR used a sample-barcoded 5' primer and a J-beta primer mix. Using fastp trimming at Q25 and MiXCR clonotype assembly, TCRdb reanalyzed the public sequencing data and kept in-frame beta chains. Rows are unified per CDR3 protein, each entry keeping the most common DNA and genes. For this sample there are hundreds of thousands of distinct CDR3 sequences; 25% to 35% appear just once. The ten largest clones represent roughly a sixth of the sample. The sample comprised blood. All receptors come from a woman at least 80 years old in good health.

This clonotype was found many times. The V and J genes are TRBV2 and TRBJ2-3, with 10 bases identical to TRBD1. Germline CDR1 reads SNHLY; CDR2 reads FYNNEI. CDR3 size: 14 residues. V was pared by 4 bases and J by 3 bases, with 1 base of the junction left unmatched. CDR3 protein: CASSGQGATDTQYF. The CDR3 region has the DNA TGTGCCAGCAGTGGACAGGGGGCAACAGATACGCAGTATTTT.

Only a few counts were recorded for this clonotype. The chain employs TRBV18 and TRBJ1-4; unclear D gene. CDR1 KGHSH and CDR2 LQKENI come from the germline V gene. With 5 bases removed from V and 4 bases from J, the gap between germline ends came to 20 bases. There are 17 residues in the CDR3. The CDR3 reads CASSTTRTARNNEKLFF. The CDR3 coding sequence is TGTGCCAGCTCAACAACACGGACCGCACGAAATAATGAAAAACTGTTTTTT.

This clonotype was counted ten times or more. The genes are TRBV7-9 and TRBJ1-1; D call uncertain. V shed 5 bases and J shed 4 bases, with 11 bases lying between them. The CDR3 spans 13 residues. Germline CDR1 reads SEHNR; CDR2 reads FQNEAQ (reference sequence). CDR3 nucleotides: TGTGCCAGCAGCACCGACAAGGCCACTGAAGCTTTCTTT. Amino acids: CASSTDKATEAFF. Full variable domain (missing parts from reference TRBV7-9 and TRBJ1-1): DTGVSQNPRHKITKRGQNVTFRCDPISEHNRLYWYRQTLGQGPEFLTYFQNEAQLEKSRLLSDRFSAERPKGSFSTLEIQRTEQGDSAMYLCASSTDKATEAFFGQGTRLTVV.

About this clonotype: This sequence may be a read error, since a much larger clone differs from it by one base. The chain recombines TRBV6-2 or TRBV6-3 with TRBJ2-7; D is unresolved. V was shortened by 6 bases and J by 0 bases, with 12 bases between the two germline ends. This CDR3 has 14 amino acids. From germline, CDR1 is MNHEY and CDR2 SVGEGT. Here the CDR3 DNA reads TGTGCCAGCAGGTACAGTCAGAACTCCTACGAGCAGTACTTC. Amino acid sequence: CASRYSQNSYEQYF.

This clonotype was seen many times. This chain joins TRBV27 and TRBJ2-3; 10 nucleotides align to TRBD1. CDR3 length: 13 residues. In germline, CDR1 is MNHEY, CDR2 SMNVEV (reference sequence). V trimming: 5 bases; J trimming: 5 bases; junction bases outside the gene matches: 1. The CDR3 nucleotides read TGTGCCAGCAGTGGACAGGGGGTAGATACGCAGTATTTT. Amino acids: CASSGQGVDTQYF.

About this clonotype itself: A much larger clone sits a single nucleotide away, making a read error possible. The V and J genes are TRBV5-1 and TRBJ2-5; D possibly uses TRBD1 or TRBD2 (6 bases each). The CDR3 has 12 residues. Germline V gives CDR1 SGHRS, CDR2 YFSETQ. CDR3 coding DNA: TGCGCCAGCAAAAACAGGGAGGAGACCCGGTACTTC. This codes for CASKNREETRYF.

This clonotype has just a few counts. The V and J genes are TRBV30 and TRBJ2-6, with D uncertain. Germline V gene data show CDR1 as GTSNPN and CDR2 as SVGIG (reference sequence). The CDR3 extends over 16 amino acids. Trimming removed 4 bases from V and 0 bases from J, with 13 bases in between. The CDR3 DNA is TGTGCCTGGACCTGGGCGGTAAGCTCTGGGGCCAACGTCCTGACTTTC. Protein sequence: CAWTWAVSSGANVLTF.

Ten or more counts support this clonotype. This chain links TRBV7-8 with TRBJ1-2, with 9 positions matching TRBD1. In germline, CDR1 is SGHVS, CDR2 FQNEAQ. V dropped 4 bases and J dropped 6; count of bases not matched to a gene: 9. CDR3 length: 15 amino acids. CDR3 bases: TGTGCCAGCAGCTCGTCGGGACAGGGAAAGCATGGCTACACCTTC. Its translation: CASSSSGQGKHGYTF.

Comment on this clonotype: Just one base apart from a much larger clone, this may be a read error. The genes are TRBV9 and TRBJ2-4; tentative D call: TRBD2 (7 bases). The assigned J gene may be wrong: the sequence end matches TRBJ2-5 better. The length of the CDR3 is 18 residues. The germline V gene has CDR1 SGDLS and CDR2 YYNGEE. CDR3 region: CASSRRSTRGGAVETQYF. The CDR3 bases are TGTGCCAGCAGCCGACGGAGTACTAGAGGGGGGGCAGTAGAGACCCAGTACTTC.

This clonotype was counted at least ten times. The CDR3 DNA reads as TGCAGCGTTGAAGACCGCTACTATGGCTACACCTTC. Its translation is CSVEDRYYGYTF. The rearrangement uses TRBV29-1 and TRBJ1-2; D gene unclear. V lost 0 bases and J lost 3, with 5 bases in between. CDR1 is SQVTM and CDR2 is ANQGSEA in the germline V gene. The CDR3 is 12 amino acids.

This clonotype was counted between two and nine times. This may arise from a read error, as a much more abundant clone is one base away. The V gene is TRBV10-3, the J gene TRBJ2-1; the match to TRBD2 covers 13 bases. TRBJ2-7 explains the end of the DNA better; the J call may be wrong. This CDR3 has 17 residues. Germline V gene lookup returns CDR1 ENHRY and CDR2 SYGVKD. The CDR3 DNA reads TGTGCCATCAGAGGACTAGCGGGGGCCAGCTCCCACAATGAGCAGTACTTC. This translates into CAIRGLAGASSHNEQYF.

This clonotype was counted ten times or more. The chain is built from TRBV6-1 and TRBJ1-2, with 7 bases aligning to TRBD1. The junction had 12 bases not matched to a gene; V was cut back by 2 bases and J by 0 bases. The length of the CDR3 is 18 residues. Germline V gives CDR1 MNHNS, CDR2 SASEGT. CDR3 sequence (DNA): TGTGCCAGCAGTGAATATAGGGGGCGATCCGACACTAACTATGGCTACACCTTC. Translating it yields CASSEYRGRSDTNYGYTF.

Many counts were recorded for this clonotype. V and J are TRBV15 and TRBJ2-5; 8 bases agree with TRBD1. The CDR3 extends over 16 amino acids. V was clipped by 0 bases and J by 5 bases; unmatched bases: 8. Germline CDR1 reads LNHNV; CDR2 reads YYDKDF (reference sequence). DNA for the CDR3: TGTGCCACCAGCAGAGAATTTACCAGGGGGCTGGAGACCCAGTACTTC. This codes for CATSREFTRGLETQYF.

This clonotype was seen ten or more times. The V and J genes are TRBV20-1 and TRBJ2-7; the match to TRBD2 covers 9 bases. Germline V gene sequence: CDR1 DFQATT, CDR2 SNEGSKA (reference sequence). J lost 0 bases, V lost 4 bases, and 7 bases had no gene match. The CDR3 runs 15 residues. DNA for the CDR3: TGCAGTGCTACCCGAGCGGGGGGAAGCTCCTACGAGCAGTACTTC. Translation gives CSATRAGGSSYEQYF.

In its sample, this clonotype was seen many times. The chain couples TRBV7-8 to TRBJ2-7; D uncertain. The CDR3 sequence is 14 residues long. CDR1 SGHVS and CDR2 FQNEAQ come from the germline V gene. V was cut by 2 bases and J by 3 bases, with 11 bases left in between. CDR3 in amino acids: CASSLKGTDYEQYF. For the CDR3, the DNA is TGTGCCAGCAGCTTAAAGGGTACAGACTACGAGCAGTACTTC.

As concerns this clonotype: Possible read error: a much larger clone is one base away. DNA of the CDR3: TGTGCCAGCAGCTTAGACAGGGGGCGGGGGCTGTTTTTT. Translated, it gives CASSLDRGRGLFF. V usage is TRBV7-2 and J usage is TRBJ2-2; TRBD1 matches 9 bases. J lost 13 bases, V lost 1 base, and 4 bases had no gene match. Germline V gene lookup returns CDR1 SGHTA and CDR2 FQGNSA. This CDR3 contains 13 residues.

Ten or more counts support this clonotype. The chain joins TRBV6-2 or TRBV6-3 to TRBJ2-5; TRBD2 matches 12 bases. Trimming cost V 8 bases and J 5 bases; bases outside gene matches: 12. CDR1 is MNHEY, CDR2 SVGEGT, per germline. This CDR3 contains 16 residues. In nucleotides, the CDR3 is TGTGCCAGCCGGAGAGCTAGCGGGGGGGCCGTTGAGACCCAGTACTTC. It codes for CASRRASGGAVETQYF.

V and J are TRBV24-1 and TRBJ2-2, with TRBD1 as a possible D gene (6 bases). Trimming cost V 2 bases and J 4 bases, with 10 bases left between them. CDR1 and CDR2 (germline): KGHDR, SFDVKD. The CDR3 runs 15 residues. The CDR3 here is CATSDSGQITGELFF. CDR3 nucleotide sequence: TGTGCCACCAGTGATTCGGGACAAATCACCGGGGAGCTGTTTTTT.

A word on this clonotype: A read error is possible here, since a much larger clone lies one base away. The chain recombines TRBV27 with TRBJ2-7; 10 bases fit TRBD2. CDR1 and CDR2 from the germline V gene are MNHEY and SMNVEV (reference sequence). V shed 0 bases and J 4 bases; nucleotides not matched to a gene: 3. The CDR3 spans 15 residues. CDR3 DNA: TGTGCCAGCAGTTTATCGTTTAGCGGGGGGTACGAGCAGTACTTC. Translating it yields CASSLSFSGGYEQYF.